These T cell receptor beta chains were read from a single sample in a study of beta chain features in type 1 diabetes. Assay used: immunoSEQ multiplex PCR; TCRdb lists only in-frame clones, some missing. This table holds under 50,000 clones, around 71% found once. Material for sequencing was Tregs from blood. Receptors were obtained from a young woman with type 1 diabetes. CDR3s include the opening cysteine and the closing phenylalanine or tryptophan. A D gene is named only where the DNA matches it firmly. Clone size, where shown, is once, few, many, or a class for clones that have expanded.

len: 13; abundance: once; v_gene: TRBV5-4; j_gene: TRBJ1-2; d_gene: .; CDR3aa: CASSPDINYGYTF; CDR3nt: TGTGCCAGCAGCCCGGACATAAACTATGGCTACACCTTC
len: 14; abundance: few; v_gene: TRBV5-1; j_gene: TRBJ2-7; d_gene: .; CDR3aa: CASRSSGTFYEQYF; CDR3nt: TGCGCCAGCCGGTCCTCGGGTACGTTCTACGAGCAGTACTTC
len: 12; abundance: .; v_gene: TRBV10-2; j_gene: TRBJ2-7; d_gene: .; CDR3aa: CASSASGYEQYF; CDR3nt: TGCGCCAGCAGTGCTTCAGGGTACGAGCAGTACTTC
len: 15; abundance: few; v_gene: TRBV6-5; j_gene: TRBJ2-5; d_gene: .; CDR3aa: CASSYSDRRKETQYF; CDR3nt: TGTGCCAGCAGTTACTCGGACAGAAGAAAAGAGACCCAGTACTTC
len: 15; abundance: .; v_gene: TRBV4-1; j_gene: TRBJ2-6; d_gene: .; CDR3aa: CASSQGRQMANVLTF; CDR3nt: TGCGCCAGCAGCCAAGGAAGACAGATGGCCAACGTCCTGACTTTC
len: 13; abundance: once; v_gene: TRBV5-1; j_gene: TRBJ1-1; d_gene: .; CDR3aa: CASSLNRNTEAFF; CDR3nt: TGCGCCAGCAGCTTGAATAGAAACACTGAAGCTTTCTTT
len: 15; abundance: .; v_gene: TRBV10-3; j_gene: TRBJ1-6; d_gene: .; CDR3aa: CAISEWTVSNSPLHF; CDR3nt: TGTGCCATCAGTGAGTGGACAGTTTCTAATTCACCCCTCCACTTT
len: 15; abundance: .; v_gene: TRBV6-5; j_gene: TRBJ2-7; d_gene: TRBD2; CDR3aa: CASSYVGGGLTEQYF; CDR3nt: TGTGCCAGCAGTTACGTCGGCGGGGGACTTACGGAGCAGTACTTC
len: 15; abundance: .; v_gene: TRBV6-1; j_gene: TRBJ1-1; d_gene: .; CDR3aa: CASSEQGLGGTEAFF; CDR3nt: TGTGCCAGCAGTGAACAGGGTTTAGGGGGCACTGAAGCTTTCTTT
len: 15; abundance: .; v_gene: TRBV2; j_gene: TRBJ2-1; d_gene: .; CDR3aa: CASGAGLSSYNEQFF; CDR3nt: TGTGCCAGTGGGGCGGGGTTGAGCTCCTACAATGAGCAGTTCTTC
len: 15; abundance: .; v_gene: TRBV9; j_gene: TRBJ2-1; d_gene: TRBD2; CDR3aa: CASSVGTSGFSEQFF; CDR3nt: TGTGCCAGCAGCGTTGGGACTAGCGGGTTCAGTGAGCAGTTCTTC
len: 15; abundance: .; v_gene: TRBV18; j_gene: TRBJ2-6; d_gene: .; CDR3aa: CASSRRDSGANVLTF; CDR3nt: TGTGCCAGCTCACGCAGGGACTCTGGGGCCAACGTCCTGACTTTC
len: 16; abundance: .; v_gene: TRBV5-1; j_gene: TRBJ1-2; d_gene: .; CDR3aa: CASSLGAPHLGYGYTF; CDR3nt: TGCGCCAGCAGCTTGGGGGCACCTCACCTGGGCTATGGCTACACCTTC
len: 17; abundance: .; v_gene: TRBV7-2; j_gene: TRBJ2-3; d_gene: TRBD1; CDR3aa: CASSRPDRGGAADTQYF; CDR3nt: TGTGCCAGCAGCCGCCCGGACAGGGGGGGGGCCGCAGATACGCAGTATTTT
len: 16; abundance: .; v_gene: TRBV4-1; j_gene: TRBJ2-1; d_gene: TRBD2; CDR3aa: CASSRGETSGGGEQFF; CDR3nt: TGCGCCAGCAGCCGCGGGGAGACTAGCGGGGGGGGTGAGCAGTTCTTC
len: 14; abundance: .; v_gene: TRBV4-3; j_gene: TRBJ2-2; d_gene: TRBD2; CDR3aa: CASKAGGVTGELFF; CDR3nt: TGCGCCAGCAAGGCGGGGGGTGTAACCGGGGAGCTGTTTTTT
len: 17; abundance: .; v_gene: TRBV4-3; j_gene: TRBJ1-2; d_gene: TRBD1; CDR3aa: CASSQDLPGQGIYGYTF; CDR3nt: TGCGCCAGCAGCCAAGACCTACCGGGACAGGGGATCTATGGCTACACCTTC
len: 15; abundance: few; v_gene: TRBV28; j_gene: TRBJ1-5; d_gene: .; CDR3aa: CASSGHFTRNQPQHF; CDR3nt: TGTGCCAGCAGTGGACATTTCACCCGCAATCAGCCCCAGCATTTT
len: 15; abundance: .; v_gene: TRBV28; j_gene: TRBJ1-2; d_gene: TRBD1; CDR3aa: CASSRTGGWAYGYTF; CDR3nt: TGTGCCAGCAGCAGAACAGGGGGCTGGGCCTATGGCTACACCTTC
len: 14; abundance: .; v_gene: TRBV7-2; j_gene: TRBJ1-4; d_gene: .; CDR3aa: CASSLVGANEKLFF; CDR3nt: TGTGCCAGCAGCTTAGTCGGGGCTAATGAAAAACTGTTTTTT
len: 14; abundance: .; v_gene: TRBV5-1; j_gene: TRBJ1-1; d_gene: TRBD1; CDR3aa: CASSARTGVTEAFF; CDR3nt: TGCGCCAGCAGCGCCCGGACAGGAGTCACTGAAGCTTTCTTT
len: 15; abundance: .; v_gene: TRBV9; j_gene: TRBJ2-3; d_gene: TRBD2; CDR3aa: CASSVAGGPVDTQYF; CDR3nt: TGTGCCAGCAGCGTCGCGGGAGGGCCGGTTGATACGCAGTATTTT
len: 20; abundance: .; v_gene: TRBV28; j_gene: TRBJ2-6; d_gene: .; CDR3aa: CASSTPFYGDNLSGANVLTF; CDR3nt: TGTGCCAGCAGTACACCCTTTTACGGGGATAACCTCTCTGGGGCCAACGTCCTGACTTTC
len: 12; abundance: once; v_gene: TRBV10-3; j_gene: TRBJ2-5; d_gene: .; CDR3aa: CAISGSQETQYF; CDR3nt: TGTGCCATCAGTGGTAGCCAAGAGACCCAGTACTTC
len: 13; abundance: .; v_gene: TRBV5-1; j_gene: TRBJ2-5; d_gene: .; CDR3aa: CASSGAGTETQYF; CDR3nt: TGCGCCAGCAGCGGGGCTGGGACTGAGACCCAGTACTTC
len: 11; abundance: .; v_gene: TRBV5-1; j_gene: TRBJ2-7; d_gene: .; CDR3aa: CASSTGYEQYF; CDR3nt: TGCGCCAGCTCCACAGGCTACGAGCAGTACTTC
len: 16; abundance: .; v_gene: TRBV18; j_gene: TRBJ2-6; d_gene: TRBD1; CDR3aa: CASSNTQGAGANVLTF; CDR3nt: TGTGCCAGCTCAAACACGCAGGGGGCTGGGGCCAACGTCCTGACTTTC
len: 14; abundance: .; v_gene: TRBV27; j_gene: TRBJ1-6; d_gene: .; CDR3aa: CASSLLSYNSPLHF; CDR3nt: TGTGCCAGCAGCCTACTCTCCTATAATTCACCCCTCCACTTT
len: 14; abundance: .; v_gene: TRBV7-2; j_gene: TRBJ2-1; d_gene: .; CDR3aa: CASSPQGAYNEQFF; CDR3nt: TGTGCCAGCAGCCCTCAAGGGGCTTACAATGAGCAGTTCTTC
len: 14; abundance: .; v_gene: TRBV7-2; j_gene: TRBJ1-1; d_gene: TRBD1; CDR3aa: CASSPGQALYEAFF; CDR3nt: TGTGCCAGCAGCCCGGGACAGGCCTTGTACGAAGCTTTCTTT
len: 15; abundance: .; v_gene: TRBV11-2; j_gene: TRBJ2-1; d_gene: TRBD2; CDR3aa: CASSFSGGRHNEQFF; CDR3nt: TGTGCCAGCAGCTTTAGCGGGGGACGCCACAATGAGCAGTTCTTC
len: 15; abundance: .; v_gene: TRBV6-1; j_gene: TRBJ2-1; d_gene: TRBD2; CDR3aa: CASSVSGSSYNEQFF; CDR3nt: TGTGCCAGCAGTGTTAGCGGGAGCTCCTACAATGAGCAGTTCTTC
len: 13; abundance: .; v_gene: TRBV9; j_gene: TRBJ2-1; d_gene: .; CDR3aa: CASSVGGRDEQFF; CDR3nt: TGTGCCAGCAGCGTAGGTGGCAGGGATGAGCAGTTCTTC
len: 15; abundance: .; v_gene: TRBV6-5; j_gene: TRBJ2-7; d_gene: TRBD2; CDR3aa: CASSYSASGMGEQYF; CDR3nt: TGTGCCAGCAGTTACTCGGCTAGCGGGATGGGAGAGCAGTACTTC
len: 12; abundance: few; v_gene: TRBV29-1; j_gene: TRBJ1-2; d_gene: .; CDR3aa: CSVRAGDYGYTF; CDR3nt: TGCAGCGTTCGGGCAGGGGACTATGGCTACACCTTC
len: 12; abundance: few; v_gene: TRBV7-2; j_gene: TRBJ1-1; d_gene: TRBD1; CDR3aa: CASSLGQLSAFF; CDR3nt: TGTGCCAGCAGCCTGGGACAGTTGTCTGCTTTCTTT
len: 16; abundance: .; v_gene: TRBV12-5; j_gene: TRBJ1-4; d_gene: .; CDR3aa: CASGLYRQDSNEKLFF; CDR3nt: TGTGCTAGTGGTTTGTACCGACAGGATAGTAATGAAAAACTGTTTTTT
len: 17; abundance: .; v_gene: TRBV27; j_gene: TRBJ1-4; d_gene: .; CDR3aa: CASSLRQVGTTNEKLFF; CDR3nt: TGTGCCAGCAGTTTAAGACAGGTGGGGACAACTAATGAAAAACTGTTTTTT
len: 13; abundance: .; v_gene: TRBV18; j_gene: TRBJ2-7; d_gene: .; CDR3aa: CASSPPSGYEQYF; CDR3nt: TGTGCCAGCTCACCACCGTCGGGCTACGAGCAGTACTTC
len: 15; abundance: few; v_gene: TRBV7-8; j_gene: TRBJ2-1; d_gene: TRBD2; CDR3aa: CASSLVPSGYNEQFF; CDR3nt: TGTGCCAGCAGCTTAGTTCCTAGCGGCTACAATGAGCAGTTCTTC
len: 14; abundance: once; v_gene: TRBV5-1; j_gene: TRBJ1-5; d_gene: .; CDR3aa: CASSLRRGGQPQHF; CDR3nt: TGCGCCAGCAGCTTGCGGAGGGGAGGTCAGCCCCAGCATTTT
len: 14; abundance: .; v_gene: TRBV27; j_gene: TRBJ2-7; d_gene: TRBD1; CDR3aa: CASSQGTGEGEQYF; CDR3nt: TGTGCCAGCAGTCAGGGGACAGGGGAAGGAGAGCAGTACTTC
len: 17; abundance: .; v_gene: TRBV2; j_gene: TRBJ1-4; d_gene: TRBD1; CDR3aa: CASSTRDRGHTNEKLFF; CDR3nt: TGTGCCAGCAGCACCCGGGACAGGGGACACACTAATGAAAAACTGTTTTTT
len: 14; abundance: .; v_gene: TRBV5-1; j_gene: TRBJ2-7; d_gene: TRBD1; CDR3aa: CASSSQGAAYEQYF; CDR3nt: TGCGCCAGCAGCTCGCAGGGGGCGGCCTACGAGCAGTACTTC
len: 14; abundance: .; v_gene: TRBV18; j_gene: TRBJ2-7; d_gene: .; CDR3aa: CASSPSGQSYEQYF; CDR3nt: TGTGCCAGCTCACCATCAGGACAGAGCTACGAGCAGTACTTC
len: 13; abundance: .; v_gene: TRBV11-2; j_gene: TRBJ1-1; d_gene: .; CDR3aa: CASSFSKNTEAFF; CDR3nt: TGTGCCAGCAGCTTTTCCAAGAACACTGAAGCTTTCTTT
len: 15; abundance: few; v_gene: TRBV7-9; j_gene: TRBJ1-2; d_gene: TRBD1; CDR3aa: CASSVRQGIHYGYTF; CDR3nt: TGTGCCAGCAGTGTGAGACAGGGAATTCACTATGGCTACACCTTC
len: 15; abundance: .; v_gene: TRBV6-1; j_gene: TRBJ2-7; d_gene: TRBD1; CDR3aa: CASSEAGGVFYEQYF; CDR3nt: TGTGCCAGCAGTGAGGCAGGGGGCGTTTTTTACGAGCAGTACTTC
len: 14; abundance: once; v_gene: TRBV10-3; j_gene: TRBJ2-1; d_gene: TRBD2; CDR3aa: CATLSGETYNEQFF; CDR3nt: TGTGCCACCTTAAGCGGGGAAACCTACAATGAGCAGTTCTTC
len: 16; abundance: few; v_gene: TRBV7-9; j_gene: TRBJ2-7; d_gene: .; CDR3aa: CASNRGVGGLTYEQYF; CDR3nt: TGTGCCAGCAACCGCGGGGTGGGCGGATTAACCTACGAGCAGTACTTC
len: 13; abundance: .; v_gene: TRBV2; j_gene: TRBJ1-2; d_gene: .; CDR3aa: CASSVGQGYGYTF; CDR3nt: TGTGCCAGCAGTGTGGGGCAGGGGTATGGCTACACCTTC
len: 12; abundance: few; v_gene: TRBV7-9; j_gene: TRBJ1-1; d_gene: .; CDR3aa: CASSSRAGGAFF; CDR3nt: TGTGCCAGCAGCTCGAGGGCGGGGGGGGCTTTCTTT
len: 19; abundance: .; v_gene: TRBV5-1; j_gene: TRBJ2-1; d_gene: TRBD1; CDR3aa: CASSWAGTGGPGSYNEQFF; CDR3nt: TGCGCCAGCAGCTGGGCCGGGACAGGGGGTCCAGGGTCCTACAATGAGCAGTTCTTC
len: 13; abundance: few; v_gene: TRBV7-7; j_gene: TRBJ2-2; d_gene: .; CDR3aa: CASSLEGTGELFF; CDR3nt: TGTGCTAGCAGCTTGGAGGGGACCGGGGAGCTGTTTTTT
len: 15; abundance: .; v_gene: TRBV6-6; j_gene: TRBJ2-7; d_gene: .; CDR3aa: CASSHPGGRTYEQYF; CDR3nt: TGTGCCAGCAGCCACCCCGGGGGTCGGACCTACGAGCAGTACTTC
len: 16; abundance: .; v_gene: TRBV7-9; j_gene: TRBJ1-1; d_gene: .; CDR3aa: CASRAEPGRGITEAFF; CDR3nt: TGTGCCAGCAGGGCCGAGCCGGGACGGGGGATTACTGAAGCTTTCTTT
len: 15; abundance: .; v_gene: TRBV25-1; j_gene: TRBJ1-5; d_gene: TRBD1; CDR3aa: CASSSGTGVYQPQHF; CDR3nt: TGTGCCAGCAGTTCTGGGACAGGGGTTTATCAGCCCCAGCATTTT
len: 15; abundance: .; v_gene: TRBV18; j_gene: TRBJ2-6; d_gene: .; CDR3aa: CASSPGGSGANVLTF; CDR3nt: TGTGCCAGCTCACCAGGCGGCTCTGGGGCCAACGTCCTGACTTTC
len: 12; abundance: few; v_gene: TRBV10-3; j_gene: TRBJ2-5; d_gene: TRBD1; CDR3aa: CAIRDREETQYF; CDR3nt: TGTGCCATCAGGGACAGGGAAGAGACCCAGTACTTC